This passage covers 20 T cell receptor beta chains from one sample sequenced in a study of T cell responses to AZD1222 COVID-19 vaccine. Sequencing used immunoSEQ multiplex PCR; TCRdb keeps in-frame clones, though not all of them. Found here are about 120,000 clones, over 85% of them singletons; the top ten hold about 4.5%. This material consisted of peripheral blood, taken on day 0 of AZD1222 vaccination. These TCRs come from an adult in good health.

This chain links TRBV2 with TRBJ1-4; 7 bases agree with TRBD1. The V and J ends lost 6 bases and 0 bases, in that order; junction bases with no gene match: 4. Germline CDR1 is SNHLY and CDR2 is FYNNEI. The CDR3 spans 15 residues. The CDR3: CASRQGPATNEKLFF. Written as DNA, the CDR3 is TGTGCCAGCAGACAGGGGCCCGCAACTAATGAAAAACTGTTTTTT.

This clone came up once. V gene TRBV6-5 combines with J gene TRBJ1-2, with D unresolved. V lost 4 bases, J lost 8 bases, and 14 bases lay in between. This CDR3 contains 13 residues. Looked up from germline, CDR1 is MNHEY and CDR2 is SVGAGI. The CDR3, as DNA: TGTGCCAGCAGTTCCCTCCCCACGAGCGGCTACACCTTC. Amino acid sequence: CASSSLPTSGYTF.

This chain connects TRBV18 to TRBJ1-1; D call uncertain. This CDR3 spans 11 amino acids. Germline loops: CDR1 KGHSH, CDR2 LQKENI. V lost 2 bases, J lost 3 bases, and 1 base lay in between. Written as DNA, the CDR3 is TGTGCCAGCTCACCAGACACTGAAGCTTTCTTT. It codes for CASSPDTEAFF.

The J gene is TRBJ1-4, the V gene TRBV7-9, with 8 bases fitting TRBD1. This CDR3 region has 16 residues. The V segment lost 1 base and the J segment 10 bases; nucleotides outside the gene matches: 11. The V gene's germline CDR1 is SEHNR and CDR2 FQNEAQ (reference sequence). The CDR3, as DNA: TGTGCCAGCAGCTTAGGTGGTGGACAGGGTAGCGGAAAACTGTTTTTT. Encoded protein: CASSLGGGQGSGKLFF.

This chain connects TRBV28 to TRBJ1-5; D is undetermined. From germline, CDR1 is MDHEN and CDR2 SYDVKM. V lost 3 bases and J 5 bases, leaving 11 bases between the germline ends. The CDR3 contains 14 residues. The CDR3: CASSFGGTHQPQHF. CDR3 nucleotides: TGTGCCAGCAGTTTTGGAGGAACCCATCAGCCCCAGCATTTT.

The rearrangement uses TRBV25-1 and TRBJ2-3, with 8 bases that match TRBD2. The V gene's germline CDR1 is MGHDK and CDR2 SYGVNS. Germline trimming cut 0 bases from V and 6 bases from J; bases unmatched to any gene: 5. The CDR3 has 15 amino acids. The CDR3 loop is CASSEYGGVRDTQYF. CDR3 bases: TGTGCCAGCAGTGAATACGGGGGGGTCAGGGATACGCAGTATTTT.

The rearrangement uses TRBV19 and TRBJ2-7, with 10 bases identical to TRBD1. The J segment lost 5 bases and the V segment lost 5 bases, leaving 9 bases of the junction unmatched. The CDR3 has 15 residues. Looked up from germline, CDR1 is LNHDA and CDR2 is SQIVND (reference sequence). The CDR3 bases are TGTGCCAGTAGTCTCCGACAGGGGGCCTGGGACGAGCAGTACTTC. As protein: CASSLRQGAWDEQYF. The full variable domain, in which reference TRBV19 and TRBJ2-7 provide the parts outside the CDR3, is DGGITQSPKYLFRKEGQNVTLSCEQNLNHDAMYWYRQDPGQGLRLIYYSQIVNDFQKGDIAEGYSVSREKKESFPLTVTSAQKNPTAFYLCASSLRQGAWDEQYFGPGTRLTVT.

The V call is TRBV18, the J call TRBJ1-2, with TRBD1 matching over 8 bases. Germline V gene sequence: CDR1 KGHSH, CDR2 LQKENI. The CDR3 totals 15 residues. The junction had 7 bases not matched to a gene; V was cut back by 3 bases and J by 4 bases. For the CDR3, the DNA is TGTGCCAGCTCACCGTCGGGCAGGGGGCTCTATGGCTACACCTTC. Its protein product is CASSPSGRGLYGYTF.

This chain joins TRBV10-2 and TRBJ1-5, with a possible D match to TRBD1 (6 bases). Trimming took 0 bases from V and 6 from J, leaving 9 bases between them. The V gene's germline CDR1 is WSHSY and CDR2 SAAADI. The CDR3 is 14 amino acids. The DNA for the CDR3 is TGCGCCAGCAGTGAGTCCCAGGGGATTCAGCCCCAGCATTTT. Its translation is CASSESQGIQPQHF.

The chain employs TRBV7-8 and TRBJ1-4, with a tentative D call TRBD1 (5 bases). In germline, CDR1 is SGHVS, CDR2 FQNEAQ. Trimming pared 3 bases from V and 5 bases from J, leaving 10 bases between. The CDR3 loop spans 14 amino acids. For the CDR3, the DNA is TGTGCCAGCAGCTTTGGGGGTGGAAATGAAAAACTGTTTTTT. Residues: CASSFGGGNEKLFF.

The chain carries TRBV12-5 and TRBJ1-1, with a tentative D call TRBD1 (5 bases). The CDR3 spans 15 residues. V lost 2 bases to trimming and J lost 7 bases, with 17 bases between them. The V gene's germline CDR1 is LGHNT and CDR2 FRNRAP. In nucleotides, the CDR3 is TGTGCTAGTGGTTTGCCACGGGAAGGGGCCAATGAAGCTTTCTTT. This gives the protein CASGLPREGANEAFF.

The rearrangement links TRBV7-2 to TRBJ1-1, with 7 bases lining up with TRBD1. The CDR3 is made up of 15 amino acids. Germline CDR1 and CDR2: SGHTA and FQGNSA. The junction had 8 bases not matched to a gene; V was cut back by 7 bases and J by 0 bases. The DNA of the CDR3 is TGTGCCAGCACCCCTTTTCAGGGGGTGAACACTGAAGCTTTCTTT. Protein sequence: CASTPFQGVNTEAFF.

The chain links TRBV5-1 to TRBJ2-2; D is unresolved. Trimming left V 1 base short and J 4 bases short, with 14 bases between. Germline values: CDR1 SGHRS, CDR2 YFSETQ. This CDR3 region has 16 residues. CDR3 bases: TGCGCCAGCAGCTTGAGAGCGACTCTGGGCACCGGGGAGCTGTTTTTT. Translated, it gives CASSLRATLGTGELFF. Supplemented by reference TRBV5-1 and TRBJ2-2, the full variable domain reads KAGVTQTPRYLIKTRGQQVTLSCSPISGHRSVSWYQQTPGQGLQFLFEYFSETQRNKGNFPGRFSGRQFSNSRSEMNVSTLELGDSALYLCASSLRATLGTGELFFGEGSRLTVL.

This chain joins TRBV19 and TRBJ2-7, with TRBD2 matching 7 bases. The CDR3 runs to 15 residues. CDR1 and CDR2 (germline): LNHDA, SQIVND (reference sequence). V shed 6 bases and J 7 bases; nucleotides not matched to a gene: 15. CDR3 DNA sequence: TGTGCCAGTAGCCAACTCGGGGGGAGCCTTGGGGAGCAGTACTTC. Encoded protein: CASSQLGGSLGEQYF. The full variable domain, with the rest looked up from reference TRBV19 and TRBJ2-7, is DGGITQSPKYLFRKEGQNVTLSCEQNLNHDAMYWYRQDPGQGLRLIYYSQIVNDFQKGDIAEGYSVSREKKESFPLTVTSAQKNPTAFYLCASSQLGGSLGEQYFGPGTRLTVT.

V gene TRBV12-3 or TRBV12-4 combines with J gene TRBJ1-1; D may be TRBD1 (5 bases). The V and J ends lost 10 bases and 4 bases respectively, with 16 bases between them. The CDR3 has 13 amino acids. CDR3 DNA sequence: TGTGCCACCCAACGACCAGGGACCACTGAAGCTTTCTTT. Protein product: CATQRPGTTEAFF.

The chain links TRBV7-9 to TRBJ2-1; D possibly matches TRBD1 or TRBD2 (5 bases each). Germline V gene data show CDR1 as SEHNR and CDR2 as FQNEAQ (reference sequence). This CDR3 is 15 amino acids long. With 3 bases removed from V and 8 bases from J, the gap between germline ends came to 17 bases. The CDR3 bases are TGTGCCAGCAGCTTGGGGACGGCGAGGGTCCATGAGCAGTTCTTC. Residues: CASSLGTARVHEQFF.

CDR3 sequence: CASSLVGQGSYEQYF. In DNA, the CDR3 is TGCGCCAGCAGCTTGGTGGGACAGGGATCCTACGAGCAGTACTTC. This chain uses TRBV5-1 with TRBJ2-7, with 9 positions matching TRBD1. The trim removed 0 bases at V and 1 base at J, leaving 2 bases unmatched. Germline V CDR1 and CDR2: SGHRS, YFSETQ. The CDR3 covers 15 residues.

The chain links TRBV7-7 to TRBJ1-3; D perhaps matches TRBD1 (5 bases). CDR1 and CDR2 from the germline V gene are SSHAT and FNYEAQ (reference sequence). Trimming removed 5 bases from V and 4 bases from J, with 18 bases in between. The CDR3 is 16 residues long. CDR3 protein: CASSRKSLRDGNTIYF. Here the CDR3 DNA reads TGTGCCAGCAGCCGGAAGTCACTGCGGGACGGAAACACCATATATTTT.

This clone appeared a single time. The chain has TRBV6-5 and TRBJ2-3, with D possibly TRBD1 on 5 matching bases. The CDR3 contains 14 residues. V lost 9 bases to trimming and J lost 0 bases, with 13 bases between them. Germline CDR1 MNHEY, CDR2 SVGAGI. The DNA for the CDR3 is TGTGCCAGTAGGGGTGCTTCTAGCACAGATACGCAGTATTTT. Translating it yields CASRGASSTDTQYF.

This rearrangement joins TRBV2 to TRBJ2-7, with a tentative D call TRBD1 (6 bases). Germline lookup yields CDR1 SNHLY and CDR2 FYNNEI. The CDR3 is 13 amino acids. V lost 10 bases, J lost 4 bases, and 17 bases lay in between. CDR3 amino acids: CAIVPQGKYEQYF. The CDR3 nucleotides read TGTGCCATCGTGCCCCAGGGGAAGTACGAGCAGTACTTC.